This T cell receptor (beta chain) was identified during a study of blood T cell repertoires in COVID-19. Original processing methods: Nucleated cell number was recorded as an estimate derived from reference gene primer amplification. Only in-frame clones appear in the TCRdb table, and some are missing; sequencing was by immunoSEQ multiplex PCR. The DNA gave D and trimming, while V, J and clone size come from that table. The sample has over 100,000 clones, around nine tenths seen once. Seattle participants joined during active infection and were tracked over time. The CDR3 runs 14 residues. The germline V gene encodes CDR1 MDHEN and CDR2 SYDVKM. The germline V and J ends were trimmed by 2 bases and 2 bases, with 9 bases remaining between them.

Material: peripheral blood. The V and J genes are TRBV28 and TRBJ1-2; D uncertain. The source of this sequence is a woman in her sixties or seventies with COVID-19, enrolled during active disease. CDR3 sequence (DNA): TGTGCCAGCAGTTTAGACAATCCGAACTATGGCTACACCTTC. It codes for CASSLDNPNYGYTF.